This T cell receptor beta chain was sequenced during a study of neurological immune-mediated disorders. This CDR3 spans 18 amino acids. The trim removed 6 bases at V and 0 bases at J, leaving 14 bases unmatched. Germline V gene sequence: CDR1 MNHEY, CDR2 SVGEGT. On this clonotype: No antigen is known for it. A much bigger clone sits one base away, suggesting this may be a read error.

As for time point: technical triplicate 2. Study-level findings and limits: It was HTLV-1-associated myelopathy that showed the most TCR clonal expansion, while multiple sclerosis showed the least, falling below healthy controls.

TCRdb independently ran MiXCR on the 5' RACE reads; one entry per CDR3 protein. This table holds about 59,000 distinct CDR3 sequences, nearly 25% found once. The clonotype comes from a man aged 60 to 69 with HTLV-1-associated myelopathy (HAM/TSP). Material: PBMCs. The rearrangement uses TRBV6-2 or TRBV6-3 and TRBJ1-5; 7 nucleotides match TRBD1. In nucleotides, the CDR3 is TGTGCCAGCAGCTTCCACCGGGACAGTGAATATAGCAATCAGCCCCAGCATTTT. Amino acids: CASSFHRDSEYSNQPQHF.